This entry is about one T cell receptor beta chain. V was cut by 4 bases and J by 6 bases, with 10 bases left in between. Germline CDR1 and CDR2: MDHEN and SYDVKM. This CDR3 contains 13 residues. TCRdb's copy holds only in-frame clones and misses some; the assay was immunoSEQ multiplex PCR. The sample has under 250,000 clones, under 90% seen once. This sample stems from a study of blood T cell repertoires in COVID-19. This receptor was identified in a man in his forties who had recovered from COVID-19. This chain joins TRBV28 and TRBJ1-5; no clear D gene. Sequenced input: PBMCs or T cells enriched from blood (not recorded which). The CDR3 nucleotides are TGTGCCAGCAGTTCCCCGGGTCTTCAGCCCCAGCATTTT. This codes for CASSSPGLQPQHF. The full variable domain, in which reference TRBV28 and TRBJ1-5 provide the parts outside the CDR3, is DVKVTQSSRYLVKRTGEKVFLECVQDMDHENMFWYRQDPGLGLRLIYFSYDVKMKEKGDIPEGYSVSREKKERFSLILESASTNQTSMYLCASSSPGLQPQHFGDGTRLSIL.